The 31 T cell receptor beta chains below were found in one sample sequenced in a study of T cell responses to AZD1222 COVID-19 vaccine. Data came from immunoSEQ multiplex PCR; TCRdb stores just in-frame clones and leaves some out. The table shows more than 75,000 clones, with 80% to 95% occurring only once. The input for sequencing was peripheral blood, taken 28 days after the second AZD1222 dose. These receptors all stem from an adult who received the AZD1222 COVID-19 vaccine.

J is TRBJ2-1 and V is TRBV18; 13 bases are shared with TRBD2. Germline lookup yields CDR1 KGHSH and CDR2 LQKENI. CDR3 size: 18 residues. V lost 6 bases, J lost 7 bases, and 15 bases stayed unmatched. CDR3 protein: CASSSLPGTSGMGNEQFF. The CDR3 nucleotides read TGTGCCAGCTCCTCCCTACCCGGGACTAGCGGGATGGGTAATGAGCAGTTCTTC. Filled out from reference TRBV18 and TRBJ2-1, the complete variable domain reads NAGVMQNPRHLVRRRGQEARLRCSPMKGHSHVYWYRQLPEEGLKFMVYLQKENIIDESGMPKERFSAEFPKEGPSILRIQQVVRGDSAAYFCASSSLPGTSGMGNEQFFGPGTRLTVL.

The chain has TRBV6-5 and TRBJ1-1, with D perhaps matching TRBD1 (5 bases). Trimming pared 8 bases from V and 8 bases from J, leaving 18 bases between. This CDR3 is 13 amino acids long. Per germline, CDR1 MNHEY and CDR2 SVGAGI. The CDR3 sequence: CASQFQGRTEAFF. For the CDR3, the DNA is TGTGCCAGCCAATTTCAAGGGAGGACAGAAGCTTTCTTT.

The gene calls are TRBV15 and TRBJ2-7; TRBD2 matches at 9 bases. The CDR3 contains 16 residues. Germline loops: CDR1 LNHNV, CDR2 YYDKDF (reference sequence). V trimming: 3 bases; J trimming: 5 bases; junction bases outside the gene matches: 11. The CDR3 sequence: CATSSDSGSRIHEQYF. In DNA, the CDR3 is TGTGCCACCAGCAGCGATAGCGGGAGCAGGATCCACGAGCAGTACTTC.

This clone was recorded once. The chain combines TRBV24-1 with TRBJ1-1; 11 nucleotides match TRBD1. The germline CDR1 and CDR2 sequences are KGHDR and SFDVKD. This CDR3 has 14 amino acids. V was clipped by 7 bases and J by 1 base; unmatched bases: 1. CDR3 amino acids: CATRDRGQNTEAFF. DNA of the CDR3: TGTGCCACCAGGGACAGGGGGCAGAACACTGAAGCTTTCTTT.

The V gene is TRBV2, the J gene TRBJ1-2; D uncertain. V lost 4 bases, J lost 2 bases, and 2 bases lay in between. This CDR3 spans 11 amino acids. Looked up from germline, CDR1 is SNHLY and CDR2 is FYNNEI. This CDR3 reads CASSGNYGYTF. Here the CDR3 DNA reads TGTGCCAGCAGTGGAAACTATGGCTACACCTTC. The variable domain in full, completed from reference TRBV2 and TRBJ1-2, reads EPEVTQTPSHQVTQMGQEVILRCVPISNHLYFYWYRQILGQKVEFLVSFYNNEISEKSEIFDDQFSVERPDGSNFTLKIRSTKLEDSAMYFCASSGNYGYTFGSGTRLTVV.

The rearrangement links TRBV7-9 to TRBJ1-2, with unresolved D. V gave up 5 bases and J gave up 4 bases, with 8 bases separating them. CDR1 and CDR2 from the germline V gene are SEHNR and FQNEAQ (reference sequence). CDR3 length: 12 amino acids. The CDR3 reads CASSGIGYGYTF. CDR3 in DNA: TGTGCCAGCAGCGGGATAGGCTATGGCTACACCTTC.

For the CDR3, the DNA is TGTGCCAGCAGCTTACTGGGATCTGGAAACACCATATATTTT. This codes for CASSLLGSGNTIYF. This chain links TRBV7-3 with TRBJ1-3, with D unclear. The V gene's germline CDR1 is SGHTA and CDR2 FQGTGA. V lost 2 bases to trimming and J lost 1 base, with 6 bases between them. There are 14 residues in the CDR3.

The chain links TRBV5-1 to TRBJ2-3, with 15 bases that match TRBD2. V was clipped by 4 bases and J by 5 bases; unmatched bases: 2. Germline V gene data show CDR1 as SGHRS and CDR2 as YFSETQ. The CDR3 runs 15 residues. The CDR3 here is CASSPGLAGGDTQYF. The CDR3 region has the DNA TGCGCCAGCAGCCCGGGACTAGCGGGAGGAGATACGCAGTATTTT.

The chain links TRBV6-4 to TRBJ2-7; no definite D call. Germline V CDR1 and CDR2: MRHNA, SNTAGT. Trimming pared 6 bases from V and 2 bases from J, leaving 14 bases between. CDR3 size: 14 residues. This chain's CDR3 is CASREAREAYEQYF. CDR3 nucleotide sequence: TGTGCCAGCAGGGAAGCCCGAGAGGCCTACGAGCAGTACTTC.

The chain employs TRBV29-1 and TRBJ1-2; weak D call: TRBD1 (5 bases). Per the germline V gene, CDR1 is SQVTM and CDR2 is ANQGSEA. V was trimmed by 1 base and J by 6 bases, leaving 12 bases between them. The CDR3 has 13 amino acids. The CDR3 coding sequence is TGCAGCGTTGAAGGAGGTCGAGGGGATGGCTACACCTTC. Protein product: CSVEGGRGDGYTF.

This chain links TRBV19 with TRBJ1-5, with a possible D match to TRBD1 (6 bases). The CDR3 totals 14 residues. Germline CDR1 LNHDA, CDR2 SQIVND (reference sequence). Trimming left V 3 bases short and J 6 bases short, with 12 bases between. CDR3 residues: CASSISQGSQPQHF. The CDR3 DNA reads as TGTGCCAGTAGTATTTCGCAGGGGTCTCAGCCCCAGCATTTT. Supplemented by reference TRBV19 and TRBJ1-5, the full variable domain reads DGGITQSPKYLFRKEGQNVTLSCEQNLNHDAMYWYRQDPGQGLRLIYYSQIVNDFQKGDIAEGYSVSREKKESFPLTVTSAQKNPTAFYLCASSISQGSQPQHFGDGTRLSIL.

This chain uses TRBV30 with TRBJ2-7; no definite D call. The germline V gene encodes CDR1 GTSNPN and CDR2 SVGIG (reference sequence). The CDR3 sequence is 12 residues long. V gave up 1 base and J gave up 5 bases, with 9 bases separating them. Here the CDR3 reads CAWSGGVHEQYF. The CDR3 coding sequence is TGTGCCTGGAGTGGTGGGGTCCACGAGCAGTACTTC.

The rearrangement uses TRBV3-1 (or the pseudogene TRBV3-2) and TRBJ2-7; 10 bases map to TRBD1. The CDR3 is made up of 16 amino acids. V shed 4 bases, J shed 6 bases, and the junction held 12 bases outside the gene matches. CDR1 is LGHDT, CDR2 YNNKEL, per germline (reference sequence). The CDR3 is CASSLKRTGGFGEQYF. The CDR3 DNA sequence: TGTGCCAGCAGCCTAAAACGGACAGGGGGGTTCGGCGAGCAGTACTTC.

The J gene is TRBJ1-3, the V gene TRBV30, with 7 bases matching TRBD1. CDR1 is GTSNPN, CDR2 SVGIG, per germline (reference sequence). This CDR3 is built from 17 residues. V was clipped by 0 bases and J by 3 bases; unmatched bases: 11. The CDR3 is CAWSVLQGEGGGNTIYF. The CDR3 nucleotides are TGTGCCTGGAGTGTACTTCAGGGGGAGGGAGGTGGAAACACCATATATTTT.

Only a few counts were recorded for this clone. The rearrangement uses TRBV11-2 and TRBJ2-7, with D uncertain. The V end was cut by 2 bases, the J end by 6 bases, with 14 bases between. Per the germline V gene, CDR1 is SGHAT and CDR2 is FQNNGV. This CDR3 comprises 14 residues. CDR3 DNA: TGTGCCAGCAGCTTAAACGCGATAGCTACCGAGCAGTACTTC. Protein sequence: CASSLNAIATEQYF. The variable domain in full, completed from reference TRBV11-2 and TRBJ2-7, reads EAGVAQSPRYKIIEKRQSVAFWCNPISGHATLYWYQQILGQGPKLLIQFQNNGVVDDSQLPKDRFSAERLKGVDSTLKIQPAKLEDSAVYLCASSLNAIATEQYFGPGTRLTVT.

This chain links TRBV20-1 with TRBJ1-1; weak D call: TRBD1 (6 bases). From germline, CDR1 is DFQATT and CDR2 SNEGSKA (reference sequence). The CDR3 totals 10 residues. In DNA, the CDR3 is TGCAGACTGGCAGGGGTTGAAGCTTTCTTT. Translation: CRLAGVEAFF.

The rearrangement links TRBV4-3 to TRBJ1-6; D remains ambiguous. Germline V gives CDR1 LGHNA, CDR2 YSLEER. There are 12 residues in the CDR3. V was clipped by 4 bases and J by 8 bases, with 6 bases between them. The CDR3 reads CASSLGDSPLHF. In DNA form, the CDR3 reads TGCGCCAGCAGCCTCGGGGATTCACCCCTCCACTTT.

The rearrangement links TRBV5-1 to TRBJ2-6, with D unresolved. The germline V gene has CDR1 SGHRS and CDR2 YFSETQ. Trimming stripped 1 base from V and 2 bases from J, with 1 base between. CDR3 length equals 13 residues. As DNA, the CDR3 is TGCGCCAGCAGCTTGACTGGGGCCAACGTCCTGACTTTC. Protein: CASSLTGANVLTF.

The chain uses TRBV2 and TRBJ1-5, with 7 positions matching TRBD1. The CDR3 is made up of 15 amino acids. Germline V CDR1 and CDR2: SNHLY, FYNNEI. The junction had 4 bases not matched to a gene; V was cut back by 5 bases and J by 0 bases. For the CDR3, the DNA is TGTGCCAGCAGTCAAGGACAGGCTAGCAATCAGCCCCAGCATTTT. Translating it yields CASSQGQASNQPQHF.

This rearrangement joins TRBV9 to TRBJ1-2; 11 nucleotides agree with TRBD1. V lost 5 bases, J lost 5 bases, and 2 bases stayed unmatched. CDR3 length equals 13 residues. The germline CDR1 and CDR2 sequences are SGDLS and YYNGEE. DNA for the CDR3: TGTGCCAGCAGAGGACAGGGGGCGTATGGCTACACCTTC. Amino acid sequence: CASRGQGAYGYTF. Full variable domain (outside the CDR3, taken from reference TRBV9 and TRBJ1-2): DSGVTQTPKHLITATGQRVTLRCSPRSGDLSVYWYQQSLDQGLQFLIQYYNGEERAKGNILERFSAQQFPDLHSELNLSSLELGDSALYFCASRGQGAYGYTFGSGTRLTVV.

The rearrangement links TRBV7-8 to TRBJ1-5; no definite D call. The V end lost 3 bases, the J end lost 3 bases, and 21 bases lay between the germline ends. The CDR3 extends over 18 amino acids. Germline V gene sequence: CDR1 SGHVS, CDR2 FQNEAQ. CDR3 protein: CASSFRPSTDGYNQPQHF. The CDR3 bases are TGTGCCAGCAGCTTCCGGCCCTCTACCGACGGTTACAATCAGCCCCAGCATTTT.

This chain links TRBV7-3 with TRBJ2-1; TRBD2 agrees at 8 bases. The V gene end was trimmed by 5 bases and the J gene end by 8 bases; junction bases not matched to a gene: 8. From germline, CDR1 is SGHTA and CDR2 FQGTGA. This CDR3 region has 14 residues. The CDR3, as DNA: TGTGCCAGCAGCGCCCTGGGACTAGTAGATGAGCAGTTCTTC. It encodes CASSALGLVDEQFF.

The rearrangement uses TRBV7-2 and TRBJ2-5; 8 bases map to TRBD2. Trimming cost V 1 base and J 3 bases; bases outside gene matches: 1. The CDR3 is 14 residues long. CDR1 is SGHTA and CDR2 is FQGNSA in the germline V gene. The chain's CDR3 is CASSLELAEETQYF. The CDR3 coding sequence is TGTGCCAGCAGCTTAGAACTAGCGGAAGAGACCCAGTACTTC.

The CDR3 DNA is TGTGCCAGCAGCCAAAACCAGGGAAACACTGAAGCTTTCTTT. This encodes CASSQNQGNTEAFF. The V gene is TRBV3-1 (or the pseudogene TRBV3-2), the J gene TRBJ1-1, with D possibly being TRBD1 (5 bases). Per germline, CDR1 LGHDT and CDR2 YNNKEL (reference sequence). This CDR3 is 14 amino acids long. V lost 2 bases and J lost 2, with 9 bases in between.

The chain carries TRBV19 and TRBJ2-7; tentative D call: TRBD1 (6 bases). Germline-derived CDR1 and CDR2 are LNHDA and SQIVND (reference sequence). The CDR3 runs 16 residues. V dropped 5 bases and J dropped 0 bases, with 17 bases sitting between them. CDR3 sequence: CASSSKTGFYSYEQYF. DNA for the CDR3: TGTGCCAGTAGTTCCAAAACAGGGTTTTACTCCTACGAGCAGTACTTC.

This clone was counted a single time. J is TRBJ1-1 and V is TRBV6-5; TRBD1 matches at 9 bases. CDR1 and CDR2 from the germline V gene are MNHEY and SVGAGI. CDR3 length: 14 amino acids. Trimming took 6 bases from V and 3 from J; bases not matched to a gene: 5. The CDR3, as DNA: TGTGCCAGCAGCCTTCGGACAGGGGACACTGAAGCTTTCTTT. This translates into CASSLRTGDTEAFF.

The chain employs TRBV19 and TRBJ1-6; D may be TRBD1 (6 bases). From germline, CDR1 is LNHDA and CDR2 SQIVND (reference sequence). The CDR3 is 12 amino acids. V was trimmed by 8 bases and J by 6 bases, leaving 8 bases between them. The CDR3 reads CASGQPNSPLHF. Written as DNA, the CDR3 is TGTGCCAGTGGACAGCCTAATTCACCCCTCCACTTT.

The chain is built from TRBV24-1 and TRBJ1-2, with D possibly being TRBD1 (6 bases). Per the germline V gene, CDR1 is KGHDR and CDR2 is SFDVKD. This CDR3 has 15 amino acids. V shed 3 bases and J shed 3 bases, with 13 bases lying between them. The CDR3 nucleotides are TGTGCCACCAGTGATGCCAGGGGAGGTTACTATGGCTACACCTTC. It specifies CATSDARGGYYGYTF.

The chain carries TRBV4-3 and TRBJ1-2, with D unclear. The CDR3 runs to 15 residues. CDR1 LGHNA and CDR2 YSLEER come from the germline V gene. V shed 0 bases and J shed 3 bases, with 11 bases lying between them. Here the CDR3 reads CASSQEIRRYYGYTF. CDR3 bases: TGCGCCAGCAGCCAAGAAATCAGGAGATACTATGGCTACACCTTC.

The V and J genes are TRBV28 and TRBJ1-2; 8 nucleotides line up with TRBD1. After removal of 4 bases from V and 3 bases from J, the junction contained 19 bases not matched to a gene. The CDR3 is 19 amino acids. Germline V CDR1 and CDR2: MDHEN, SYDVKM. The CDR3, as DNA: TGTGCCAGCAGTTCCCCCCGAGGGGCAGGGGGCGCGAAGGACTATGGCTACACCTTC. Protein sequence: CASSSPRGAGGAKDYGYTF.

This clone was recorded only once. The V gene is TRBV10-3, the J gene TRBJ2-1, with 9 bases lining up with TRBD2. In germline, CDR1 is ENHRY, CDR2 SYGVKD. V gave up 6 bases and J gave up 7 bases; unmatched junction bases: 10. This CDR3 is built from 15 residues. DNA of the CDR3: TGTGCCATCAGGGCTAGGCGGGAGGGCCGTAATGAGCAGTTCTTC. This gives the protein CAIRARREGRNEQFF.